This TCR beta chain was found in a study of T cell changes during pregnancy in multiple sclerosis. The assay was immunoSEQ multiplex PCR, and TCRdb's table has in-frame clones only and misses some. The sample contains about 130,000 clones, about 96% of which appear only once. The CDR3 sequence is 11 residues long. Germline lookup yields CDR1 MNHEY and CDR2 SMNVEV (reference sequence). Trimming shortened V by 5 bases and J by 8 bases, and 7 bases separated the two germline ends. The clonotype was recovered from a female donor with multiple sclerosis, enrolled in a pregnancy study. The genes are TRBV27 and TRBJ2-1, with a tentative D call TRBD2 (6 bases). The sequenced sample was peripheral blood, obtained after pregnancy. This CDR3 reads CASSGRHEQFF. In DNA, the CDR3 is TGTGCCAGCAGTGGGAGGCATGAGCAGTTCTTC.